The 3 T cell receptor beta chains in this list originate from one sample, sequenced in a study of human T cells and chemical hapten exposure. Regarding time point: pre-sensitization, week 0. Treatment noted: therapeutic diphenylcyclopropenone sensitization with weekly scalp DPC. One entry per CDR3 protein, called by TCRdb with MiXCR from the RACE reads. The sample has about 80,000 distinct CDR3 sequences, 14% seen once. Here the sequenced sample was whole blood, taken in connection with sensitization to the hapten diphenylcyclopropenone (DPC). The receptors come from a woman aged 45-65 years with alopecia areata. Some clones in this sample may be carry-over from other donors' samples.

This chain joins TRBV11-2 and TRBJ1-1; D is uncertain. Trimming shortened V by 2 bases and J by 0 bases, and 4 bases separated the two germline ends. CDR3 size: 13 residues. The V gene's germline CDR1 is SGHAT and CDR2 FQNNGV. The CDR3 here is CASSLRLNTEAFF. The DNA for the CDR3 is TGTGCCAGCAGCTTAAGGTTGAACACTGAAGCTTTCTTT.

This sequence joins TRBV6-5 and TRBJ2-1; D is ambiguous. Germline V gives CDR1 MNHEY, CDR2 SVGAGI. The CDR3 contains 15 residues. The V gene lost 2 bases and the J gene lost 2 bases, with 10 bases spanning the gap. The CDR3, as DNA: TGTGCCAGCAGTTACGGGCCAGGAGCCTACAATGAGCAGTTCTTC. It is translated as CASSYGPGAYNEQFF.

The CDR3 DNA is TGTGCCGCGATTAGCGGGAGCTCCTACGAGCAGTACTTC. It is translated as CAAISGSSYEQYF. V usage is TRBV6-2 or TRBV6-3 and J usage is TRBJ2-7; 9 bases line up with TRBD2. In germline, CDR1 is MNHEY, CDR2 SVGEGT. V trimming: 11 bases; J trimming: 0 bases; junction bases outside the gene matches: 5. The CDR3 has 13 residues.